The entry below gives a single T cell receptor beta chain sequence along with its context. Its specificity is not known. This record belongs to a study of T cell responses to AZD1222 COVID-19 vaccine. Study-wide points: Donors were largely white British and mainly female; clonal diversity was possibly underestimated.

Clones were read by immunoSEQ multiplex PCR, and TCRdb kept only the in-frame ones, dropping some. The table includes about 130,000 clones, 93% detected once. Per germline, CDR1 MNHEY and CDR2 SVGAGI. CDR3 length equals 11 residues. Trimming shortened V by 7 bases and J by 13 bases, and 14 bases separated the two germline ends. This receptor was obtained from an adult in good health. The chain recombines TRBV6-5 with TRBJ2-1, with D hard to call. Sequences were derived from peripheral blood, sampled on day 0 of AZD1222 vaccination. CDR3 amino acids: CASTRKGRQFF. CDR3 sequence (DNA): TGTGCCAGCACCAGAAAGGGCCGCCAGTTCTTC.